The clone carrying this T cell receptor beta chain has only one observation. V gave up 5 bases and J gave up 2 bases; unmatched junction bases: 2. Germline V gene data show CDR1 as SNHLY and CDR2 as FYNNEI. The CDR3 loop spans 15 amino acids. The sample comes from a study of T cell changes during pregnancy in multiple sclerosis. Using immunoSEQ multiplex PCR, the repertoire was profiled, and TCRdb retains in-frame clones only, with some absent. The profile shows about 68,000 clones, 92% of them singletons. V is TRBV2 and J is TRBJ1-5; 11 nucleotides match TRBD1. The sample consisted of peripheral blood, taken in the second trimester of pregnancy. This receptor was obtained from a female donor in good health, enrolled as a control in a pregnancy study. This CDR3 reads CASSRDRGGNQPQHF. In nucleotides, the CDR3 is TGTGCCAGCAGTCGGGACAGGGGGGGCAATCAGCCCCAGCATTTT.